The sequence of this T cell receptor (beta chain) was determined in a study of T cell responses to AZD1222 COVID-19 vaccine (dated by TCRdb to about 2021). General notes on the study: AZD1222 recipients whose second dose came at about 4 weeks and those whose second dose came at about 12 weeks were combined into one group, since spike-specific TCR depth and breadth did not differ between the two schedules. TCR sequencing covered more than 230 trial participants: about 210 given two doses of AZD1222 and 26 given two doses of MenACWY control vaccine. Trial participants were enrolled into age subgroups of 18-55, 56-69 and 70-plus years, which contained about 150, 28 and 57 TCR-sequenced participants, respectively.

To note about this clone: Its antigen is not yet known. The input lacks base qualities; no much larger clone sits a single base away.

CDR1 SGHRS and CDR2 YFSETQ were looked up in the germline V gene. V has 2 bases trimmed and J has 4 bases trimmed; junction bases matching no gene number 12. Taken from cysteine to phenylalanine, the CDR3 has 16 residues. Only the CDR3 region is kept as DNA, spanning 48 bases read in frame from base 1. Summary of the overall study and its limitations: Conclusions about previously exposed vaccinees are limited, since just five to seven AZD1222 recipients were seropositive for SARS-CoV-2 at baseline. Because no samples from the day 14 peak response were available, repertoires could be characterized only after the peak T cell response. CD4 TCRs associated with the vaccine covered the entire spike protein, and the dominant responses were in regions 160-218 and 743-854. Participants were mostly white British, with more females than males. The authors suggested clonal diversity may have been underestimated. Nearly half of unique spike-specific TCRs reportedly recognized epitopes outside regions mutated in the B.1.351 and B.1.1.7 variants. After two AZD1222 doses, spike-specific TCR breadth and depth were significantly higher than at day 0 and than in MenACWY recipients. In the small 56-69-year group, the increase in depth fell short of significance, most likely because of low power.

The CDR3 regions of human TCRbeta chains were analyzed by immunosequencing. The source study handled its data this way. Repertoire TCRs were checked for matches against a reference library of SARS-CoV-2-specific TCRs that had been generated using the MIRA antigen-specificity platform. Breadth was defined as the fraction of unique TCRs that were SARS-CoV-2-associated, and depth was defined as the fraction of total T cells that were SARS-CoV-2-associated. Using the MIRA data, every spike-specific TCR was mapped to the spike region that the TCR reacted to and assigned to either a CD4 or a CD8 class. Log10-transformed breadth and depth values were compared by one-way ANOVA with Sidak's multiple comparisons tests. Imported from immuneACCESS, the table was reduced by TCRdb to in-frame sequences with V and J called. These copies leave out some clones; in studies compared against another copy, an unresolved V gene accounts for under half, and the cause of the remainder is not known. V, J and clone size are taken as reported in that table, and D and trimming were inferred from the DNA itself. The sample records 90,000 to 150,000 clones, roughly 90% of which are singletons. The ten most abundant clones make up roughly 4.1% of the sample.

The sample's time point label is to be understood as: baseline before first vaccination. Samples from vaccinated people were obtained from the UK trials COV001 and COV002, which included a single-blind randomized controlled phase 2/3 trial of AZD1222 (ChAdOx1 nCoV-19) in healthy adults. For TCRbeta chain sequencing, PBMC samples were collected from trial participants at day 0 and at day 28 after the second dose. Here the sequenced sample was peripheral blood, taken on day 0 of AZD1222 vaccination. The rearranged segments are TRBV5-1 and TRBJ2-7, and 7 junctional nucleotides match TRBD1. The clonotype comes from an adult in good health. The CDR3 region has the sequence CASSFDRTGPAYEQYF. The DNA is as follows: TGCGCCAGCAGCTTCGACCGGACAGGACCCGCTTACGAGCAGTACTTC.